One sample yielded the 8 T cell receptor beta chains listed below, sequenced in a study of regulatory T cells in long-lasting Graves disease. Construction of TCR beta libraries relied on iRepertoire HTBI primers and on Arm-PCR targeting CDR3 regions. TCRdb re-called the multiplex PCR reads through MiXCR, storing one row per CDR3 protein. The sample gives about 660,000 distinct CDR3 sequences, about 32% of which show up once; about two fifths is in the top ten. Time point described: persistent/refractory GD, antithyroid drugs over 5 years with positive TRAb. With RNA extracted from PBMCs as input, the TCR library was made. Material: peripheral blood mononuclear cells (PBMCs), obtained when the disease was refractory, from a patient treated with antithyroid drugs. The source is a female donor with Graves disease.

This chain connects TRBV7-6 to TRBJ1-2; 9 bases map to TRBD1. The CDR3 totals 18 residues. Per germline, CDR1 SGHVS and CDR2 FNYEAQ. The ends lost 1 base at V and 3 bases at J; junction bases unmatched: 12. The CDR3 spells CASSLGFGRDRDDYGYTF. DNA of the CDR3: TGTGCCAGCAGCTTAGGGTTCGGTCGGGACAGGGACGACTATGGCTACACCTTC.

A few counts support this clonotype. The J gene is TRBJ1-1, the V gene TRBV5-1, with TRBD1 as a possible D gene (5 bases). The CDR3 is 14 residues long. V lost 6 bases and J lost 0, with 12 bases in between. CDR1 is SGHRS, CDR2 YFSETQ, per germline. The chain's CDR3 is CASILDSLNTEAFF. CDR3 in DNA: TGCGCCAGCATCCTCGACAGCTTGAACACTGAAGCTTTCTTT.

This sequence joins TRBV20-1 and TRBJ2-5; D not certain. The last part of the DNA fits TRBJ2-7 better; the J call may be wrong. Germline CDR1 DFQATT, CDR2 SNEGSKA (reference sequence). The CDR3 extends over 15 amino acids. CDR3 DNA sequence: TGCAGTGCTAGAGTCGGAGCCGAAAGGGCCTACGAGCAGTACTTC. This sequence encodes CSARVGAERAYEQYF.

The V call is TRBV3-1, the J call TRBJ2-6; 10 bases align to TRBD1. The V segment lost 3 bases and the J segment 2 bases; nucleotides outside the gene matches: 4. This CDR3 is built from 17 residues. Germline V CDR1 and CDR2: LGHDT, YNNKEL (reference sequence). The CDR3 sequence is CASSHDRGLPGANVLTF. Written as DNA, the CDR3 is TGTGCCAGCAGCCACGACAGGGGGCTCCCTGGGGCCAACGTCCTGACTTTC.

The rearrangement links TRBV28 to TRBJ1-1; D ambiguous. The length of the CDR3 is 11 residues. Trimming stripped 4 bases from V and 6 bases from J, with 6 bases between. Looked up from germline, CDR1 is MDHEN and CDR2 is SYDVKM. The DNA for the CDR3 is TGTGCCAGCAGTTCCCCCCCTGAAGCTTTCTTT. Translation gives CASSSPPEAFF.

The sample holds many counts of this clonotype. The genes are TRBV28 and TRBJ1-1; D not resolved. From germline, CDR1 is MDHEN and CDR2 SYDVKM. Trimming stripped 3 bases from V and 1 base from J, with 6 bases between. The CDR3 loop spans 13 amino acids. The CDR3 reads CASSLIQNTEAFF. CDR3 bases: TGTGCCAGCAGTTTGATACAGAACACTGAAGCTTTCTTT.

This clonotype was seen once. At one boundary the junction diverges from the germline segment, which might be a read error. This chain connects TRBV28 to TRBJ1-5; 8 nucleotides line up with TRBD1. Looked up from germline, CDR1 is MDHEN and CDR2 is SYDVKM. The CDR3 loop spans 17 amino acids. The CDR3 sequence is CASRRGTGTHSDQPQHF. CDR3 in DNA: TGTGCCAGCCGCCGGGGGACAGGAACCCATAGCGATCAGCCCCAGCATTTT.

This chain links TRBV5-1 with TRBJ1-2; D remains unclear. This CDR3 comprises 16 residues. Germline loops: CDR1 SGHRS, CDR2 YFSETQ. Trimming pared 3 bases from V and 0 bases from J, leaving 15 bases between. For the CDR3, the DNA is TGCGCCAGCAGCTCGCGGCCCAGGAATTCTAACTATGGCTACACCTTC. The encoded protein is CASSSRPRNSNYGYTF.